The sequence of this T cell receptor beta chain was determined in a study of identical twins. This clonotype was counted at least ten times. The antigen remains unidentified. Study outcomes and limitations: Out-of-frame alpha sequences common to twins exhibited a surplus of low generation probability. Insertion counts were lower in abundant cord blood beta clonotypes, a trend that memory repertoires did not show.

TCRdb fed the 5' RACE reads into MiXCR, producing one record per CDR3 protein. This table holds about 890,000 distinct CDR3 sequences, 10% to 15% found once. The sample was also linked to a second study, of yellow fever vaccine responses in identical twins.

The sequence derives from a woman aged 18-29 years in good health. Sequenced input: PBMCs.

In DNA form, the CDR3 reads TGTGCCAGCAGCTGGGCTAGCTCCTACAATGAGCAGTTCTTC. Its protein is CASSWASSYNEQFF. The chain has TRBV7-9 and TRBJ2-1, with D unclear. This CDR3 comprises 14 residues. V dropped 4 bases and J dropped 0 bases, with 7 bases sitting between them. Germline V gene sequence: CDR1 SEHNR, CDR2 FQNEAQ (reference sequence).